One sample yielded the 26 T cell receptor beta chains listed below, sequenced in a study of T cells in Graves' hyperthyroidism and ophthalmopathy. Amplified TCR beta CDR3 regions derived from RNA transcripts. HTBI primers drove first-round RT-PCR of the TCR CDR3. Each CDR3 protein is one row after TCRdb ran MiXCR on the multiplex PCR reads. Of a few hundred thousand distinct CDR3 sequences in the sample, more than 15% were seen once. The sequencing sample was made of blood. The receptors derive from a woman aged 30 to 39 with Graves' hyperthyroidism.

The chain uses TRBV12-3 or TRBV12-4 and TRBJ2-7; 14 bases are shared with TRBD2. The CDR3 has 16 residues. V lost 7 bases to trimming and J lost 0 bases; unmatched junction nucleotides: 5. The CDR3 DNA sequence: TGTGCCAGCACCGGACTAGCGGGAGGCGCCTCCTACGAGCAGTACTTC. Translated, it gives CASTGLAGGASYEQYF.

The genes are TRBV5-1 and TRBJ2-1; possibly TRBD2 for D (6 bases). Trimming removed 2 bases from V and 6 bases from J, with 15 bases in between. Per germline, CDR1 SGHRS and CDR2 YFSETQ. The CDR3 covers 15 residues. The CDR3 region is CASSLVLALSNEQFF. In nucleotides, the CDR3 is TGCGCCAGCAGCTTAGTTCTAGCGTTAAGCAATGAGCAGTTCTTC.

This clonotype came up many times. V and J are TRBV7-2 and TRBJ2-5, with 10 positions matching TRBD1. This CDR3 contains 15 residues. Germline values: CDR1 SGHTA, CDR2 FQGNSA. After removal of 3 bases from V and 4 bases from J, the junction contained 5 bases not matched to a gene. CDR3 DNA sequence: TGTGCCAGCAGCTTGTCGGGACAGGGGAGAGAGACCCAGTACTTC. Encoded protein: CASSLSGQGRETQYF.

This clonotype came up a few times. The V gene is TRBV5-1, the J gene TRBJ2-2; 7 bases are shared with TRBD1. V lost 5 bases, J lost 6 bases, and 7 bases stayed unmatched. From germline, CDR1 is SGHRS and CDR2 YFSETQ. The CDR3 is 14 residues long. Here the CDR3 reads CASSFQGDAGELFF. CDR3 sequence (DNA): TGCGCCAGCAGTTTTCAGGGGGACGCCGGGGAGCTGTTTTTT. Drawing the rest from reference TRBV5-1 and TRBJ2-2, the complete variable domain is KAGVTQTPRYLIKTRGQQVTLSCSPISGHRSVSWYQQTPGQGLQFLFEYFSETQRNKGNFPGRFSGRQFSNSRSEMNVSTLELGDSALYLCASSFQGDAGELFFGEGSRLTVL.

In this sample, this clonotype turned up many times. This rearrangement joins TRBV28 to TRBJ1-3, with no clear D. The CDR3 length is 16 residues. Germline V gives CDR1 MDHEN, CDR2 SYDVKM. V was pared by 6 bases and J by 0 bases, with 15 bases between. CDR3 sequence: CASSSVNRTSGNTIYF. DNA for the CDR3: TGTGCCAGCAGCTCAGTAAATCGGACCTCTGGAAACACCATATATTTT.

The chain couples TRBV12-3 or TRBV12-4 to TRBJ1-2; 9 nucleotides agree with TRBD1. With V trimmed by 6 bases and J by 3 bases, 2 bases remained unmatched. The CDR3 has 13 residues. The CDR3 DNA sequence: TGTGCCAGCAGCCGGGACAGGGACTATGGCTACACCTTC. This codes for CASSRDRDYGYTF.

J is TRBJ1-5 and V is TRBV6-1; 9 bases are shared with TRBD1. CDR3 size: 16 residues. With 6 bases clipped from V and 5 bases from J, the junction kept 11 bases outside the gene matches. CDR1 is MNHNS, CDR2 SASEGT, per germline. The CDR3 loop is CASSPRRTGEHQPQHF. The CDR3 DNA reads TGTGCCAGCAGCCCCCGTCGGACAGGGGAACATCAGCCCCAGCATTTT.

J is TRBJ2-3 and V is TRBV10-3; TRBD2 matches at 13 bases. Germline assignment: CDR1 ENHRY and CDR2 SYGVKD. The V segment lost 9 bases and the J segment 8 bases; nucleotides outside the gene matches: 2. The CDR3 runs 12 residues. CDR3 nucleotides: TGTGCCATAAGGACTAGCGGGAGTACGCAGTATTTT. This sequence encodes CAIRTSGSTQYF.

This clonotype was seen a handful of times. The chain employs TRBV24-1 and TRBJ2-1, with D possibly TRBD2 on 6 matching bases. This CDR3 region has 15 residues. Germline-derived CDR1 and CDR2 are KGHDR and SFDVKD. The V and J ends lost 3 bases and 7 bases respectively, with 15 bases between them. CDR3 in DNA: TGTGCCACCAGTGATCCACGGGAGAACGTTAATGAGCAGTTCTTC. Translating gives CATSDPRENVNEQFF.

The chain recombines TRBV20-1 with TRBJ2-1, with 11 nucleotides matching TRBD2. The CDR3 is 13 amino acids. Germline V lookup: CDR1 DFQATT, CDR2 SNEGSKA (reference sequence). Trimming removed 3 bases from V and 12 bases from J; junction bases left unmatched: 7. Here the CDR3 DNA reads TGCAGTGCTAGGGCTAGCGGGAGGCAGGGGCAGTTCTTC. It specifies CSARASGRQGQFF.

The rearrangement joins TRBV27 to TRBJ2-7; TRBD1 agrees at 9 bases. Germline lookup yields CDR1 MNHEY and CDR2 SMNVEV (reference sequence). V gave up 7 bases and J gave up 6 bases; unmatched junction bases: 7. The CDR3 extends over 13 amino acids. The CDR3: CASTLGQGSEQYF. The CDR3 coding sequence is TGTGCCAGCACCCTCGGACAGGGGAGCGAGCAGTACTTC.

The chain recombines TRBV29-1 with TRBJ1-1, with D uncertain. The germline V gene encodes CDR1 SQVTM and CDR2 ANQGSEA. The V and J ends lost 7 bases and 0 bases respectively, with 3 bases between them. CDR3 length: 10 residues. Here the CDR3 DNA reads TGCAGCGCGGTGAACACTGAAGCTTTCTTT. Translated: CSAVNTEAFF.

V is TRBV30 and J is TRBJ2-7; 12 positions match TRBD2. V was pared by 2 bases and J by 6 bases, with 5 bases of the junction left unmatched. CDR1 and CDR2 from the germline V gene are GTSNPN and SVGIG (reference sequence). There are 14 residues in the CDR3. CDR3 loop: CAWSWTSGTGEQYF. The CDR3, as DNA: TGTGCCTGGAGTTGGACTAGCGGGACCGGCGAGCAGTACTTC.

In its sample, this clonotype was seen a few times. CDR3 DNA: TGTGCCACCAGCAGACTAGCGGGCACAGATACGCAGTATTTT. It yields the protein CATSRLAGTDTQYF. The V gene is TRBV15, the J gene TRBJ2-3; 7 nucleotides align to TRBD2. With V trimmed by 2 bases and J by 1 base, 0 bases remained unmatched. Germline V gene sequence: CDR1 LNHNV, CDR2 YYDKDF (reference sequence). The CDR3 is 14 residues long. Together with reference TRBV15 and TRBJ2-3, the CDR3 gives the full variable domain: DAMVIQNPRYQVTQFGKPVTLSCSQTLNHNVMYWYQQKSSQAPKLLFHYYDKDFNNEADTPDNFQSRRPNTSFCFLDIRSPGLGDTAMYLCATSRLAGTDTQYFGPGTRLTVL.

This clonotype was seen repeatedly, ten times or more. The V call is TRBV18, the J call TRBJ2-3; TRBD2 agrees at 9 bases. CDR3 length equals 15 residues. The junction had 6 bases not matched to a gene; V was cut back by 3 bases and J by 5 bases. Germline loops: CDR1 KGHSH, CDR2 LQKENI. The CDR3 nucleotides read TGTGCCAGCTCACCTTGGCGGGAGGGCCAAGATACGCAGTATTTT. Its translation: CASSPWREGQDTQYF.

At least ten counts were recorded for this clonotype. CDR3 DNA: TGTGCCAGCAACCGGAAGGGAAACACCATATATTTT. Amino acids: CASNRKGNTIYF. V gene TRBV3-1 combines with J gene TRBJ1-3; D not certain. Germline V CDR1 and CDR2: LGHDT, YNNKEL (reference sequence). There are 12 residues in the CDR3. V was trimmed by 7 bases and J by 4 bases, leaving 8 bases between them.

This clonotype was picked up many times. V usage is TRBV3-1 and J usage is TRBJ2-2; D might be TRBD2 (6 bases). CDR1 and CDR2 from the germline V gene are LGHDT and YNNKEL (reference sequence). This CDR3 has 14 residues. Trimming shortened V by 1 base and J by 6 bases, and 9 bases separated the two germline ends. The CDR3 sequence: CASSQGEVAGELFF. The CDR3 DNA reads TGTGCCAGCAGCCAAGGGGAGGTAGCCGGGGAGCTGTTTTTT. Variable domain in full (rest from reference TRBV3-1 and TRBJ2-2): DTAVSQTPKYLVTQMGNDKSIKCEQNLGHDTMYWYKQDSKKFLKIMFSYNNKELIINETVPNRFSPKSPDKAHLNLHINSLELGDSAVYFCASSQGEVAGELFFGEGSRLTVL.

To note about this clonotype: Just one base apart from a much larger clone, this may be a read error. This chain joins TRBV20-1 and TRBJ2-3, with 8 nucleotides matching TRBD2. The CDR3 is 15 residues long. Germline V gene lookup returns CDR1 DFQATT and CDR2 SNEGSKA (reference sequence). CDR3 DNA: TGCGGTGCTAGAGATCCAAACGGGAGGGGAGATACGCAGTATTTT. Translating gives CGARDPNGRGDTQYF.

The rearrangement links TRBV11-3 to TRBJ2-1; the match to TRBD2 covers 7 bases. This CDR3 is 15 amino acids long. Germline V gene data show CDR1 as SGHNT and CDR2 as YENEEA. V lost 4 bases and J lost 4; bases outside the gene matches: 7. CDR3: CASSSHDSGYNEQFF. Here the CDR3 DNA reads TGTGCCAGCAGCTCCCATGATAGCGGGTACAATGAGCAGTTCTTC. Combining the CDR3 with reference TRBV11-3 and TRBJ2-1 gives the whole variable domain EAGVVQSPRYKIIEKKQPVAFWCNPISGHNTLYWYLQNLGQGPELLIRYENEEAVDDSQLPKDRFSAERLKGVDSTLKIQPAELGDSAVYLCASSSHDSGYNEQFFGPGTRLTVL.

This clonotype was seen a handful of times. The gene calls are TRBV14 and TRBJ2-3, with 11 bases identical to TRBD2. The CDR3 covers 16 residues. V dropped 6 bases and J dropped 5; count of bases not matched to a gene: 10. Germline CDR1 SGHDN, CDR2 FVKESK. CDR3 amino acids: CASRRRGGLAGDTQYF. The CDR3 nucleotides are TGTGCCAGCAGGCGGCGAGGAGGACTAGCGGGAGATACGCAGTATTTT.

This clonotype was recorded a few times. The chain has TRBV30 and TRBJ1-3; D may be TRBD1 (6 bases). The CDR3 is 12 residues long. CDR1 GTSNPN and CDR2 SVGIG come from the germline V gene (reference sequence). V shed 3 bases and J shed 8 bases, with 11 bases lying between them. The CDR3 nucleotides are TGTGCCTGGAGCAGGGGTAAAGACACCATATATTTT. Protein: CAWSRGKDTIYF.

V and J are TRBV30 and TRBJ1-5, with D possibly being TRBD1 (6 bases). CDR1 and CDR2 from the germline V gene are GTSNPN and SVGIG (reference sequence). This CDR3 has 13 amino acids. V lost 2 bases and J lost 7, with 12 bases in between. The CDR3 DNA follows: TGTGCCTGGAGTACCAGGGGACGGCAGCCCCAGCATTTT. This gives the protein CAWSTRGRQPQHF.

The table lists this clonotype with many counts. The chain links TRBV12-3 or TRBV12-4 to TRBJ1-1; D may be TRBD1 (6 bases). V shed 6 bases and J shed 4 bases, with 9 bases lying between them. The CDR3 length is 12 residues. The DNA for the CDR3 is TGTGCCAGCAGAACAGGGACCACTGAAGCTTTCTTT. Residues: CASRTGTTEAFF.

The CDR3 DNA sequence: TGTGCCACCAGTGATTGGAGAGATACGCAGTATTTT. Residues: CATSDWRDTQYF. The chain links TRBV24-1 to TRBJ2-3, with no clear D. This CDR3 has 12 amino acids. In germline, CDR1 is KGHDR, CDR2 SFDVKD. Trimming left V 2 bases short and J 5 bases short, with 4 bases between.

This clonotype was detected a few times. The chain carries TRBV6-2 or TRBV6-3 and TRBJ2-5; D is uncertain. The CDR3 is 15 residues long. Germline V CDR1 and CDR2: MNHEY, SVGEGT. Deletions cut 5 bases from V and 5 bases from J, with 18 bases between. The CDR3 protein is CASSPQRNLVETQYF. As DNA, the CDR3 is TGTGCCAGCAGTCCTCAACGGAATTTGGTGGAGACCCAGTACTTC.

This chain links TRBV7-3 with TRBJ2-2; 7 nucleotides line up with TRBD1. Germline lookup yields CDR1 SGHTA and CDR2 FQGTGA. V trimming: 1 base; J trimming: 3 bases; junction bases outside the gene matches: 17. This CDR3 comprises 20 residues. The CDR3 reads CASSLREGLLPGQHTGELFF. CDR3 bases: TGTGCCAGCAGCTTAAGGGAAGGCTTACTACCGGGACAGCACACCGGGGAGCTGTTTTTT.